This entry is about one T cell receptor beta chain. Its target is not known. This same CDR3 is encoded by further DNA sequences in the sample. This was a deep-level run. Clones were sequenced by immunoSEQ multiplex PCR, and TCRdb holds only the in-frame ones, with some missing. Counted here are fewer than 1.8 million clones, about 98.5% occurring once; the ten biggest clones make up 0.36%. The data derive from a study of shared clonotypes between healthy human individuals. The CDR3 spans 14 residues. The V end lost 3 bases, the J end lost 2 bases, and 8 bases lay between the germline ends. Germline V gene lookup returns CDR1 MDHEN and CDR2 SYDVKM. Donors included only healthy HIV-negative adults lacking recent acute infections or vaccinations. Findings and caveats of the study: Generation probabilities were higher for clonotypes shared across all four sorted-subset donors than for unshared ones. The expectation was that sequencing depth would affect clonotype sharing among donors.

This sequence joins TRBV28 and TRBJ1-5; D ambiguous. The origin of this receptor is a man between 25 and 39 years old in good health. Sample: naive CD4+ T cells sorted from blood. The subset denotes: CD45RA+ positively selected. CDR3 loop: CASSFPGRNQPQHF. The CDR3 DNA sequence: TGTGCCAGCAGTTTCCCAGGACGCAATCAGCCCCAGCATTTT.